Listed here is a single T cell receptor beta chain. The sample holds many counts of this clonotype. Its binding antigen is unknown. It has no much larger one-base neighbor in the sample; base qualities were not kept. This entry belongs to a study of CD8 T cells in ankylosing spondylitis (dated by TCRdb to 2017 to 2019). About the full investigation: The study profiled T cell receptor beta repertoires in healthy donors and ankylosing spondylitis patients to find disease-linked TCR variants. The full study cohort comprised about 25 ankylosing spondylitis patients and over a hundred healthy donors. Peripheral blood was sampled, and synovial fluid was additionally collected from ankylosing spondylitis patients.

The CDR3 runs 14 residues from the cysteine to the phenylalanine. The entry retains the CDR3 DNA only, 42 bases that are in frame from base 1. A distance of 11 bases separates the germline ends of V and J, which lose 1 base and 3 bases respectively. CDR1 SGHKS and CDR2 YYEKEE are derived from the germline V gene (reference sequence). On the study overall, not on this receptor specifically: In peripheral blood, the disease-linked clones were found at relatively low frequencies and had a CD8+ phenotype. Blood from ankylosing spondylitis patients appeared to be characterized by a TCR beta motif composed of several highly homologous amino acid variants. The disease-linked clones were reported to be significantly enriched in matched synovial fluid samples from ankylosing spondylitis patients. Some TCR beta motif variants had previously been reported in synovial fluid and blood of reactive arthritis patients, which suggested common disease-initiation mechanisms.

The instrument given in TCRdb is Illumina HiSeq 2500. Quantitative 5'-RACE with molecular barcodes was used to prepare TCR beta libraries. The authors' analysis ran thus. A new computational method, built on a probabilistic model of VDJ rearrangement, was used to identify disease-linked TCR variants. The public reads were reanalyzed by TCRdb: fastp trimming at Q25, MiXCR alignment, in-frame beta chains only. Each CDR3 protein gets just one entry, which takes the most common genes and DNA from the rows behind it. TCRdb, not the authors, supplied the V and J calls. Counted in this sample were 200,000 to 250,000 distinct CDR3 sequences; approximately 11% of them appeared once. Of the sample, around 6.5% falls within the top ten clones.

The TCR comes from a male donor with ankylosing spondylitis or in good health (not recorded which). The chain uses TRBV5-5 and TRBJ2-7; there is no confident call for the D gene. Material: blood, either unsorted or a sorted T cell fraction (not recorded which). The nucleotide sequence is TGTGCCAGCAGCTTGTGGCAGCAAGTCTACGAGCAGTACTTC. Its amino acids are CASSLWQQVYEQYF.